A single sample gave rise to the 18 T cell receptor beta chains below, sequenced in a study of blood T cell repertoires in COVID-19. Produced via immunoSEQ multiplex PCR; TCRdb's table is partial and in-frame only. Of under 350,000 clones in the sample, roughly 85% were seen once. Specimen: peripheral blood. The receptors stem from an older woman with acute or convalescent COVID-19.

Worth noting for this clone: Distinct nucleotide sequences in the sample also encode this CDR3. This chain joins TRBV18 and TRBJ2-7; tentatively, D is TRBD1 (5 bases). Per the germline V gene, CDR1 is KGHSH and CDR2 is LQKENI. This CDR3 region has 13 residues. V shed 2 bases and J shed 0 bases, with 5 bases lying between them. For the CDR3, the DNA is TGTGCCAGCTCACCAGACAGCTCCTACGAGCAGTACTTC. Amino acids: CASSPDSSYEQYF.

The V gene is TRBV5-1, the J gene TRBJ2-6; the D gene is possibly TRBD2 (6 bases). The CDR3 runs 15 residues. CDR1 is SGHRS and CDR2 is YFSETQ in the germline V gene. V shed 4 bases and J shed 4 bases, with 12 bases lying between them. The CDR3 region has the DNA TGCGCCAGCAGCGCACAGGCGGGAGGGGCCAACGTCCTGACTTTC. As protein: CASSAQAGGANVLTF.

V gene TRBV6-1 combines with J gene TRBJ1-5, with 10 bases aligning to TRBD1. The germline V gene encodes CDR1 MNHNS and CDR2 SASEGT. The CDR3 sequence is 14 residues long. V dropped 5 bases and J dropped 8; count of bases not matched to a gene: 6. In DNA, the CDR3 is TGTGCCAGCAGTCCGACAGGGGGCATCGAGCCCCAGCATTTT. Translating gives CASSPTGGIEPQHF.

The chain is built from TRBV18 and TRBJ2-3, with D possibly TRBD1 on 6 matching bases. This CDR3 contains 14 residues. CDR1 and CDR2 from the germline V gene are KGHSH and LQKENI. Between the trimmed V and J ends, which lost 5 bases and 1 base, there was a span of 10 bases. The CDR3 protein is CASSTTGRTDTQYF. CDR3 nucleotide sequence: TGTGCCAGCTCAACGACAGGTCGCACAGATACGCAGTATTTT.

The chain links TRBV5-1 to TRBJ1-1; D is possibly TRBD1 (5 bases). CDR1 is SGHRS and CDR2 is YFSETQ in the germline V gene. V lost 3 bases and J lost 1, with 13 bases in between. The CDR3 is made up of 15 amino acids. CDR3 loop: CASSSRTTENTEAFF. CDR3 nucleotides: TGCGCCAGCAGCTCCCGTACGACAGAGAACACTGAAGCTTTCTTT.

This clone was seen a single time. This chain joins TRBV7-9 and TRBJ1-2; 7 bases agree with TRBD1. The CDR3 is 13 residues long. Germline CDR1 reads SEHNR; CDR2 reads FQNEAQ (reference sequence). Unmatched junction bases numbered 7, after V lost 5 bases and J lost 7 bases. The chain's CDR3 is CASSATGKGGYTF. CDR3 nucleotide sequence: TGTGCCAGCAGCGCGACAGGGAAGGGTGGCTACACCTTC.

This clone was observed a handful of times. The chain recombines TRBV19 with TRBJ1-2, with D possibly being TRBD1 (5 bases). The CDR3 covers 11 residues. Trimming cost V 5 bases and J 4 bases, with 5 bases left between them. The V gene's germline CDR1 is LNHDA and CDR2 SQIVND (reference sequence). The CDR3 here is CASSQGYGYTF. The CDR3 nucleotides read TGTGCCAGTAGTCAGGGCTATGGCTACACCTTC.

The CDR3 protein is CASRPGTVSNQPQHF. The CDR3 DNA follows: TGTGCCAGCAGACCCGGGACAGTTAGCAATCAGCCCCAGCATTTT. The chain employs TRBV28 and TRBJ1-5, with 7 positions matching TRBD1. Germline lookup yields CDR1 MDHEN and CDR2 SYDVKM. CDR3 length: 15 residues. Germline trimming cut 6 bases from V and 0 bases from J; bases unmatched to any gene: 5. Based on the CDR3 plus reference TRBV28 and TRBJ1-5, the full variable domain is DVKVTQSSRYLVKRTGEKVFLECVQDMDHENMFWYRQDPGLGLRLIYFSYDVKMKEKGDIPEGYSVSREKKERFSLILESASTNQTSMYLCASRPGTVSNQPQHFGDGTRLSIL.

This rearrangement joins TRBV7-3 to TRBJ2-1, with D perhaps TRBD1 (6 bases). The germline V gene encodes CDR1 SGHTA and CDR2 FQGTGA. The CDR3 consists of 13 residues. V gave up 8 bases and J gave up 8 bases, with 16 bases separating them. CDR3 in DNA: TGTGCCAGCCAAGAGGGGGTAGGCTATGAGCAGTTCTTC. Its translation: CASQEGVGYEQFF.

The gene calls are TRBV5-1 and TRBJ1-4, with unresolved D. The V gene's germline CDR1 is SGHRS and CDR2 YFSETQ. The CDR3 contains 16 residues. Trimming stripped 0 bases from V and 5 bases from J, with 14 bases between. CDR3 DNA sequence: TGCGCCAGCAGCTTGGTTATCGGGAGAGGGAATGAAAAACTGTTTTTT. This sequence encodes CASSLVIGRGNEKLFF. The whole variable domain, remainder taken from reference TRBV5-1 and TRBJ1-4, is KAGVTQTPRYLIKTRGQQVTLSCSPISGHRSVSWYQQTPGQGLQFLFEYFSETQRNKGNFPGRFSGRQFSNSRSEMNVSTLELGDSALYLCASSLVIGRGNEKLFFGSGTQLSVL.

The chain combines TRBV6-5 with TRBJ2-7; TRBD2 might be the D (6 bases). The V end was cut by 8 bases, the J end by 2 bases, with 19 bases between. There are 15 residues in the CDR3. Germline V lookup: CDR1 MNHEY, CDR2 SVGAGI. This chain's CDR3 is CASAARGDGPYEQYF. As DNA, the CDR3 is TGTGCCAGCGCCGCGCGCGGGGACGGTCCCTACGAGCAGTACTTC.

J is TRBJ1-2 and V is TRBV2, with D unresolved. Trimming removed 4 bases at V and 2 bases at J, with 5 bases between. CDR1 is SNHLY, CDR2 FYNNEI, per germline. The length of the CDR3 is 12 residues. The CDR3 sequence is CASSGINYGYTF. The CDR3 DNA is TGTGCCAGCAGTGGTATAAACTATGGCTACACCTTC.

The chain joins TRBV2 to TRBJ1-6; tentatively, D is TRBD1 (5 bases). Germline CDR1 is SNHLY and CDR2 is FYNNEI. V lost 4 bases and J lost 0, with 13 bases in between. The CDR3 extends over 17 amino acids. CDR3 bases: TGTGCCAGCAGTGTGGGGGGTGGGAGCTCCTATAATTCACCCCTCCACTTT. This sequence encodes CASSVGGGSSYNSPLHF.

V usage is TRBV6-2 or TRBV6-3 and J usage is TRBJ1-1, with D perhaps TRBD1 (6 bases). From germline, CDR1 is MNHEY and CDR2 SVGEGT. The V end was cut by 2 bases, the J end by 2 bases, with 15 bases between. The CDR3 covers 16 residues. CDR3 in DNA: TGTGCCAGCAGTTACGCCCTGGGACAACCCAACACTGAAGCTTTCTTT. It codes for CASSYALGQPNTEAFF.

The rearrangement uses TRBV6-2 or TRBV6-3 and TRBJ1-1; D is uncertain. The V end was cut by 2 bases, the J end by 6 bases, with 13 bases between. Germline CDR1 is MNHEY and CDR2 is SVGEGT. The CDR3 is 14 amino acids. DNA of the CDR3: TGTGCCAGCAGTTACGGTCCGGGAGGCGCTGAAGCTTTCTTT. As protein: CASSYGPGGAEAFF.

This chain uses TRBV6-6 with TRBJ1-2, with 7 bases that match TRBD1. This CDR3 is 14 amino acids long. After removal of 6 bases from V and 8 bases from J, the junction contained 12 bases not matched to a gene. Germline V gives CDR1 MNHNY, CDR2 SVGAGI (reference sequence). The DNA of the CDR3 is TGTGCCAGCAGCAGCAGGGGGGCATCGGGAGGCTACACCTTC. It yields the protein CASSSRGASGGYTF.

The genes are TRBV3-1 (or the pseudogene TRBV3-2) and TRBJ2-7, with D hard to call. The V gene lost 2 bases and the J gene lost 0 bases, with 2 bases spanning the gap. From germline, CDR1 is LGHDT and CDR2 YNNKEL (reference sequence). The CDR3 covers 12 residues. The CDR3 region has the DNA TGTGCCAGCAGCCAACGCTCCTACGAGCAGTACTTC. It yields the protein CASSQRSYEQYF.

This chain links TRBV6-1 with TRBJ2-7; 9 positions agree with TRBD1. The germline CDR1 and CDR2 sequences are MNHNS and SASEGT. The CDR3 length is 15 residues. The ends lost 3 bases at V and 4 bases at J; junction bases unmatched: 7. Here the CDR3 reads CASSEGTGRWYEQYF. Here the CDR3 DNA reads TGTGCCAGCAGTGAGGGGACAGGGCGTTGGTACGAGCAGTACTTC.